This TCR beta chain is from a study of blood T cell repertoires in COVID-19. For the study at large: The cDNA or gDNA used as material had been derived from T cells, B-cell-depleted T cells, or PBMCs.

Authors' methods: How many nucleated cells were present was estimated from reference gene primer amplification. The assay was immunoSEQ multiplex PCR, and TCRdb's table has in-frame clones only and misses some. D and trimming were read from the DNA, whereas the V and J calls and clone size are those reported in that table. The data contain around 110,000 clones, just over 85% of them singletons. Sequencing input: peripheral blood. The TCR sequence derives from a middle-aged man with acute or convalescent COVID-19.

CDR3 nucleotides: TGTGCCAGCGCACGGCTACCCGGGGGTTCACCCCTCCACTTT. The encoded protein is CASARLPGGSPLHF. The chain employs TRBV27 and TRBJ1-6; D perhaps matches TRBD1 (5 bases). V lost 8 bases, J lost 9 bases, and 17 bases lay in between. Germline CDR1 MNHEY, CDR2 SMNVEV (reference sequence). The CDR3 has 14 amino acids.